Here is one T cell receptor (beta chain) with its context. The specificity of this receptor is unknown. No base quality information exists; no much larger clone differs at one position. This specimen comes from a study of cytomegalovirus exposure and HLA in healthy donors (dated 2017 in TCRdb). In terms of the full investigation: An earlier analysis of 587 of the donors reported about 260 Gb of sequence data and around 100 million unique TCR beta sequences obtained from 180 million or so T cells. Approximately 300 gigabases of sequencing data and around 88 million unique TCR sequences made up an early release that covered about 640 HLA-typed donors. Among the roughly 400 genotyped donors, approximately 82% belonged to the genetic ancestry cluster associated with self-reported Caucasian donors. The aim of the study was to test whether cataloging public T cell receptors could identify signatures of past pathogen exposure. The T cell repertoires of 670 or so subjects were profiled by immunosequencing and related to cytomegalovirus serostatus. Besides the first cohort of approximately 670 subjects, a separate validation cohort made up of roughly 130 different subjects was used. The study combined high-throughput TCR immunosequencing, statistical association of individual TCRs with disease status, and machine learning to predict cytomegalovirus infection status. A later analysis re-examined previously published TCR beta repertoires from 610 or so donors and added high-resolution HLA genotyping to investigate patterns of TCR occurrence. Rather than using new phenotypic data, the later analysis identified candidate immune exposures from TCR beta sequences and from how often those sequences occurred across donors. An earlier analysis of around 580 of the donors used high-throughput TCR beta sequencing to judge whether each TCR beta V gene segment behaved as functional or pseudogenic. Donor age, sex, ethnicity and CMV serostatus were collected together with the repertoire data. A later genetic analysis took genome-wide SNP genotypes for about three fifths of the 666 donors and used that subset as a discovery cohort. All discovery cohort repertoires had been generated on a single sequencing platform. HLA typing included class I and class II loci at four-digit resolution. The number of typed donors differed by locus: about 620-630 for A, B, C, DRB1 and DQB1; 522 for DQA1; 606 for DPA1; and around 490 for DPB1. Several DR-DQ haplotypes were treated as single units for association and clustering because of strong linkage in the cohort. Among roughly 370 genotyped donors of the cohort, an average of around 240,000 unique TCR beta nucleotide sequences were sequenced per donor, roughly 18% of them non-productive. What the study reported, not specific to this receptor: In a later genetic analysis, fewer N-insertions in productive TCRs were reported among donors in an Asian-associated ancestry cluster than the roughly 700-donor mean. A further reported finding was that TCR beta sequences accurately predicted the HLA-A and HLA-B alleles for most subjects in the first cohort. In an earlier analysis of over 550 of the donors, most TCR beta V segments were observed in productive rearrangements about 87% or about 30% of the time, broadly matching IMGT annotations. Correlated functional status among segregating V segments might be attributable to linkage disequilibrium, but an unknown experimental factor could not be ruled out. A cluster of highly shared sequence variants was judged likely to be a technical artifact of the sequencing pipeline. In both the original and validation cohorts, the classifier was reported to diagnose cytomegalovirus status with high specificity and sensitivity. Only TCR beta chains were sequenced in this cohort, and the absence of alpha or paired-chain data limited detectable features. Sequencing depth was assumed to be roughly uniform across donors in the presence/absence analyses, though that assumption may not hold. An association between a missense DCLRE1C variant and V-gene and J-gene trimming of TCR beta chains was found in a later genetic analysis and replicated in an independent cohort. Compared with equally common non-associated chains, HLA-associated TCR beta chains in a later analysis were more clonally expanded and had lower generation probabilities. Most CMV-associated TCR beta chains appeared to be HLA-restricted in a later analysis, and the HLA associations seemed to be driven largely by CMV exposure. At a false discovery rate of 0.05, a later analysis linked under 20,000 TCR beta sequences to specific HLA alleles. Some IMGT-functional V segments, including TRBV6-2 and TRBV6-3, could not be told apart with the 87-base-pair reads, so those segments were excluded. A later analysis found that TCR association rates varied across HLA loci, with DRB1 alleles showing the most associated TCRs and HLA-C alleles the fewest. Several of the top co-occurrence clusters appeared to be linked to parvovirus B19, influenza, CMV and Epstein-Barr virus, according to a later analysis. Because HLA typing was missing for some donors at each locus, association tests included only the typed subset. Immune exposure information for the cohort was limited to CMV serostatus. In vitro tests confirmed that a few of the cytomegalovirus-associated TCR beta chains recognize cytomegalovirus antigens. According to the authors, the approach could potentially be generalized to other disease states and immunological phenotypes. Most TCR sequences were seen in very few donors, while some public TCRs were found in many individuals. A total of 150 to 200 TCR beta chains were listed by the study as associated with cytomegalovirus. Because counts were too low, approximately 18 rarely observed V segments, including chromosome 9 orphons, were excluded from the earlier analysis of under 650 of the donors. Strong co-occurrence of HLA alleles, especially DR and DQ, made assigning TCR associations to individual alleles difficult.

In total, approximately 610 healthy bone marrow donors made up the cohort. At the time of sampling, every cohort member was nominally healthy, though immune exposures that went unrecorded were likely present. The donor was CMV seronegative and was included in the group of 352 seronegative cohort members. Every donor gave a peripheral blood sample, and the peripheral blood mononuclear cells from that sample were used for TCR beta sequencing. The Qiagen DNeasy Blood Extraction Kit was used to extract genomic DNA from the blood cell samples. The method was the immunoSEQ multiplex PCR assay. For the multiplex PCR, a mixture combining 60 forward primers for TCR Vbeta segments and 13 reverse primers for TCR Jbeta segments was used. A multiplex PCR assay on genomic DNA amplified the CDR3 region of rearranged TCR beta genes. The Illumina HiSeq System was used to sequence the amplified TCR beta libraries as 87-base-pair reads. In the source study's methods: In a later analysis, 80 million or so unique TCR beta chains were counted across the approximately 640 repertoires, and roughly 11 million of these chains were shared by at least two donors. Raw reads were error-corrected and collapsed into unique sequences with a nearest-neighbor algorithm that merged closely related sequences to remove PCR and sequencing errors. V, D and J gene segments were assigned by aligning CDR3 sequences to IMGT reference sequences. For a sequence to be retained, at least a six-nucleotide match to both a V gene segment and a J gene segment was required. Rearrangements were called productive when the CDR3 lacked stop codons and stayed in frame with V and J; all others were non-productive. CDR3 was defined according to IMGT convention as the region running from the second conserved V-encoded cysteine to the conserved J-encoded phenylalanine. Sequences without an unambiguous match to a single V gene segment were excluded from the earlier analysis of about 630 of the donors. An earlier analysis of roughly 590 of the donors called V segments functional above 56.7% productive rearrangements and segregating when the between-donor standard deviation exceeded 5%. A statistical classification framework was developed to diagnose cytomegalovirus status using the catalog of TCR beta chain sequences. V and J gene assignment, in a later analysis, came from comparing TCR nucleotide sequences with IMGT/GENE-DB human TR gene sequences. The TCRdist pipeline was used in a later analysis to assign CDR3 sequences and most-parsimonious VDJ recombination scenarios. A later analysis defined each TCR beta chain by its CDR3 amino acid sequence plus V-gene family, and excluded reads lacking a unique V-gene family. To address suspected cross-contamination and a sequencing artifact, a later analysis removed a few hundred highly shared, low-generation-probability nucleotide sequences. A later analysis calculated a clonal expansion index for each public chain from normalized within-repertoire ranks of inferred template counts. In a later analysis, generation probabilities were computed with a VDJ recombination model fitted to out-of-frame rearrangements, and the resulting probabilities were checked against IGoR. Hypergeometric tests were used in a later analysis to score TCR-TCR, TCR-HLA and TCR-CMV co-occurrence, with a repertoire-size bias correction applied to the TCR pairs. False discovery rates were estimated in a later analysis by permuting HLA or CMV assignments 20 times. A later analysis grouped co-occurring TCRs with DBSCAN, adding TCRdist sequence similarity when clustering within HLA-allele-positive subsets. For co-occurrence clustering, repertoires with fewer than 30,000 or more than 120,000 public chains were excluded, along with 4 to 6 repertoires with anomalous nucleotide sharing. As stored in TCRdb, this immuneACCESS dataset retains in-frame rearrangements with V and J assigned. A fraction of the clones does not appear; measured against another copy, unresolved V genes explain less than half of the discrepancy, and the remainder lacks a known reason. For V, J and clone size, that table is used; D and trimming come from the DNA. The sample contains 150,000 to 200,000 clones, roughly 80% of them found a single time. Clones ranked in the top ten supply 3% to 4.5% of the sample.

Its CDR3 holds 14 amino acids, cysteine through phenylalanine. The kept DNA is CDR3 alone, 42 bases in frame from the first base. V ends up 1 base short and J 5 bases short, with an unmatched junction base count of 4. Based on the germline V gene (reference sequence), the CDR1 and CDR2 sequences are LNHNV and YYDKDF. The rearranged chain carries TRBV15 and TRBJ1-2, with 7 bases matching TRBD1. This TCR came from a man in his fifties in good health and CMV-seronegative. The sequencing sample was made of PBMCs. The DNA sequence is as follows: TGTGCCACCAGCAGAGGGGACAGAGAATATGGCTACACCTTC. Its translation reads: CATSRGDREYGYTF. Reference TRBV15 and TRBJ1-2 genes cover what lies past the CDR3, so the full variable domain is DAMVIQNPRYQVTQFGKPVTLSCSQTLNHNVMYWYQQKSSQAPKLLFHYYDKDFNNEADTPDNFQSRRPNTSFCFLDIRSPGLGDTAMYLCATSRGDREYGYTFGSGTRLTVV.